The clone carrying this TCR beta chain was observed a single time. V lost 5 bases to trimming and J lost 6 bases; unmatched junction nucleotides: 9. The CDR3 runs 16 residues. The V gene's germline CDR1 is LNHDA and CDR2 SQIVND (reference sequence). This entry comes from a study of blood T cell repertoires in COVID-19. At the level of the study: The cDNA or gDNA used as material had been derived from T cells, B-cell-depleted T cells, or PBMCs.

Per the original data handling: Estimates of nucleated cell counts were drawn from the amplification of reference gene primers. Clones were sequenced by immunoSEQ multiplex PCR, and TCRdb holds only the in-frame ones, with some missing. Clone size and the V and J calls come from that table; the DNA yielded D and trimming. The top ten hold approximately 4% of the sample, which has some 160,000 clones, less than 90% seen once. This TCR derives from a woman in her 70s with acute or convalescent COVID-19. Input material: peripheral blood. V gene TRBV19 combines with J gene TRBJ2-7; 14 nucleotides line up with TRBD2. CDR3 protein: CASSPLPTSGRVEQYF. CDR3 bases: TGTGCCAGTAGTCCTCTACCGACTAGCGGGAGGGTCGAGCAGTACTTC.